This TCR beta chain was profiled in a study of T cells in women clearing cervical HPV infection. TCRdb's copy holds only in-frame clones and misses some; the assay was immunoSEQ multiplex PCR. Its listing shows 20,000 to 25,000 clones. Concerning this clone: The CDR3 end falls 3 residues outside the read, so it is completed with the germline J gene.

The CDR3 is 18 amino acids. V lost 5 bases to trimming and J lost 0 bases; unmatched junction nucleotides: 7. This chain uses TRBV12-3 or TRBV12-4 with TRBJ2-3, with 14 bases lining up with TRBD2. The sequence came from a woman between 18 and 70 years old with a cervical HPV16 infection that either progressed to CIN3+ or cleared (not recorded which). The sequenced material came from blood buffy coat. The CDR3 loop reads CASSMTSGGGPSTDTQYF. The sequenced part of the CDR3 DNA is TGTGCCAGCAGTATGACTAGCGGGGGGGGACCTAGCACAGATACG.